This TCR beta chain came from a study of cytomegalovirus exposure and HLA in healthy donors. Study information: According to later analysis, the same platform produced the approximately 120 validation and approximately 630 first-cohort repertoires.

Overall study results and limits: 150 or so TCR beta chains were listed as cytomegalovirus-associated. For most TCR sequences rarity was the rule, although some public TCRs occurred in many donors. Confirmation was obtained in vitro that a few CMV-associated chains are specific for CMV antigens.

This CDR3 is 15 amino acids long. Germline CDR1 is SGHKS and CDR2 is YYEKEE (reference sequence). J was trimmed by 4 bases and V by 4 bases; bases with no gene match: 6. Some clones are missing from TCRdb's copy, which holds only in-frame ones; the method was immunoSEQ multiplex PCR. Of a few hundred thousand clones in the sample, 88% were seen once. About this clone: Its cognate antigen is unknown.

This TCR derives from a man aged 30 to 39 in good health and CMV-seronegative. Sample: PBMCs. V gene TRBV5-5 combines with J gene TRBJ2-1; 9 nucleotides match TRBD1. CDR3: CASSRAGQGYNEQFF. CDR3 nucleotide sequence: TGTGCCAGCAGCCGGGCCGGACAGGGGTACAATGAGCAGTTCTTC.